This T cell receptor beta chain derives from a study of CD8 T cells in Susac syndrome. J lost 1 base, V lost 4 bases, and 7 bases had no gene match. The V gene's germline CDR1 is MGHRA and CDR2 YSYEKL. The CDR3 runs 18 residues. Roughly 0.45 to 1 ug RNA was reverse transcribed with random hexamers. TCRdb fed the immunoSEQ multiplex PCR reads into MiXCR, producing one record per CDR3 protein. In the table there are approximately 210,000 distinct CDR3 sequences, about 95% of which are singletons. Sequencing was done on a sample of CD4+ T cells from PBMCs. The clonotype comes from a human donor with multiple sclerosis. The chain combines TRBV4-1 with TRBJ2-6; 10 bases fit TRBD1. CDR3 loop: CASSLWGQGISGANVLTF. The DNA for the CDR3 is TGCGCCAGCAGCCTATGGGGACAGGGGATTTCTGGGGCCAACGTCCTGACTTTC.